The rows below give T cell receptor beta chains drawn from one sample of a study of shared clonotypes between healthy human individuals. The data were produced by immunoSEQ multiplex PCR, yet TCRdb's version contains in-frame clones alone and is incomplete. The table lists about 320,000 clones, roughly 87% of them singletons. Sequenced input: memory CD8+ T cells sorted from blood. Receptors originate from a man between 18 and 35 years old in good health. Both conserved end residues are part of each CDR3. The order of the fields is CDR3 DNA, CDR3 protein, clone size, V gene, J gene, D gene. The D gene is left open where the match is weak. Clone size is shown for a subset of rows, as once, few, many or a class of expanded clone.

TGCGCCAGCAGCCAAGATGCTATTTCACACGATGAGCAGTTCTTC,CASSQDAISHDEQFF,NA,TRBV4-3,TRBJ2-1,NA
TGTGCCAGCAGCCCGGACCAAGGGGCATCACCCCTCCACTTT,CASSPDQGASPLHF,many,TRBV7-8,TRBJ1-6,NA
TGTGCCAGCTTTACAGGGCCTCCTAACTATGGCTACACCTTC,CASFTGPPNYGYTF,NA,TRBV28,TRBJ1-2,NA
TGCGCCAGCAGGAAAATAGCGGGGGACTACAATGAGCAGTTCTTC,CASRKIAGDYNEQFF,NA,TRBV4-1,TRBJ2-1,TRBD2
TGTGCCAGCAGCAAAGTCGGGACAGGGGGTTCACCCCTCCACTTT,CASSKVGTGGSPLHF,NA,TRBV7-9,TRBJ1-6,TRBD1
TGTGCCAGCAGTTATAGCCCTAGCTCCTACAATGAGCAGTTCTTC,CASSYSPSSYNEQFF,NA,TRBV27,TRBJ2-1,NA
TGTGCCAGCAGCCAAAACGGTGAGCAGTTCTTC,CASSQNGEQFF,NA,TRBV6-5,TRBJ2-1,NA
TGTGCCAGCAGCTTAGGGCCCGGGGCGGGCACCGGGGAGCTGTTTTTT,CASSLGPGAGTGELFF,NA,TRBV11-2,TRBJ2-2,NA
TGTGCCATCAGTGAAACTGATACCTACGAGCAGTACTTC,CAISETDTYEQYF,NA,TRBV10-3,TRBJ2-7,NA
TGTGCCAGCAGCGCCGGAGCGGGAGGGCCGGATACGCAGTATTTT,CASSAGAGGPDTQYF,NA,TRBV11-2,TRBJ2-3,TRBD2
TGTGCCAGCAGTTTGTCAGCCGTTAACAATCAGCCCCAGCATTTT,CASSLSAVNNQPQHF,NA,TRBV27,TRBJ1-5,NA
TGTGCCAGCAGCTCTAGCGGGGGGACCTACGAGCAGTACTTC,CASSSSGGTYEQYF,NA,TRBV7-2,TRBJ2-7,TRBD2
TGTGCCAGTAGAAGTCCCGGGACAGGAACCTATGGCTACACCTTC,CASRSPGTGTYGYTF,NA,TRBV19,TRBJ1-2,TRBD1
TGTGCCAGCAGTGAAGCTCGGGACAGGTGGGTAAGGACTGAAGCTTTCTTT,CASSEARDRWVRTEAFF,NA,TRBV2,TRBJ1-1,TRBD1
TGTGCCAGTCGGAGGGGGCCTTACAATGAGCAGTTCTTC,CASRRGPYNEQFF,NA,TRBV27,TRBJ2-1,NA
TGCGCCAGCAGCCATAAGACAGGGGGCATCTACGAGCAGTACTTC,CASSHKTGGIYEQYF,NA,TRBV4-1,TRBJ2-7,TRBD1